These T cell receptor beta chains were read from a single sample in a study of CD8 T cells in ankylosing spondylitis. TCRdb re-called the 5' RACE reads with MiXCR, one entry per CDR3 protein. This sample yields about 100,000 distinct CDR3 sequences, of which 24% are seen a single time; 9% to 15% belongs to the top ten. Material for sequencing was synovial fluid, either unsorted or a sorted T cell fraction (not recorded which). These TCRs come from a male donor with ankylosing spondylitis. CDR3s include the opening cysteine and the closing phenylalanine or tryptophan. A D gene is named only where the DNA matches it firmly. For some rows the clone size is stated as once, few or many, or as a class when expanded; others skip it.

D: .
J: TRBJ2-3
length: 19
V: TRBV14
size: few
CDR3: CASSQDWRTSSTSTDTQYF
DNA: TGTGCCAGCAGCCAAGATTGGAGGACTTCCTCTACTAGCACAGATACGCAGTATTTT

D: .
J: TRBJ2-3
length: 14
V: TRBV11-2
size: .
CDR3: CASSKSGPRDTQYF
DNA: TGTGCCAGCAGCAAGAGCGGGCCCAGGGATACGCAGTATTTT

D: .
J: TRBJ2-5
length: 11
V: TRBV12-3/TRBV12-4
size: many
CDR3: CASALSETQYF
DNA: TGTGCCAGCGCCCTTTCGGAGACCCAGTACTTC

D: TRBD1
J: TRBJ2-2
length: 15
V: TRBV5-1
size: .
CDR3: CASSPTGAGTGELFF
DNA: TGCGCCAGCAGCCCGACAGGGGCGGGCACCGGGGAGCTGTTTTTT

D: .
J: TRBJ2-2
length: 15
V: TRBV2
size: .
CDR3: CASSNDSPNAGELFF
DNA: TGTGCCAGCAGTAACGACAGCCCCAACGCCGGGGAGCTGTTTTTT

D: .
J: TRBJ1-5
length: 13
V: TRBV30
size: .
CDR3: CAWSGWSNQPQHF
DNA: TGTGCCTGGAGTGGGTGGAGCAATCAGCCCCAGCATTTT

D: .
J: TRBJ2-5
length: 13
V: TRBV10-3
size: many
CDR3: CAITFGPKETQYF
DNA: TGTGCCATCACCTTCGGGCCGAAAGAGACCCAGTACTTC

D: .
J: TRBJ2-1
length: 13
V: TRBV7-6
size: .
CDR3: CASSLAPAREQFF
DNA: TGTGCCAGCAGCTTAGCTCCGGCAAGGGAGCAGTTCTTC

D: TRBD1
J: TRBJ1-5
length: 15
V: TRBV10-3
size: many
CDR3: CAISEGQGPYQPQHF
DNA: TGTGCCATCAGCGAGGGACAGGGGCCTTATCAGCCCCAGCATTTT

D: TRBD2
J: TRBJ2-2
length: 16
V: TRBV4-2
size: many
CDR3: CASSHGTSGNTGELFF
DNA: TGTGCCAGCAGCCACGGGACTAGCGGTAACACCGGGGAGCTGTTTTTT

D: .
J: TRBJ2-5
length: 13
V: TRBV11-3
size: few
CDR3: CASSHLIEETQYF
DNA: TGTGCCAGCAGCCATCTTATAGAGGAGACCCAGTACTTC

D: .
J: TRBJ2-5
length: 16
V: TRBV20-1
size: few
CDR3: CSASVMLIPFEETQYF
DNA: TGCAGTGCCTCCGTTATGTTGATTCCTTTTGAAGAGACCCAGTACTTC

D: .
J: TRBJ1-4
length: 17
V: TRBV7-2
size: few
CDR3: CASSLGLGRGSNEKLFF
DNA: TGTGCCAGCAGCTTAGGGTTAGGCAGGGGCAGTAATGAAAAACTGTTTTTT

D: .
J: TRBJ1-1
length: 11
V: TRBV19
size: .
CDR3: CASSRVGEAFF
DNA: TGTGCCAGCTCCCGAGTTGGTGAAGCTTTCTTT

D: TRBD1
J: TRBJ1-2
length: 15
V: TRBV7-9
size: many
CDR3: CASSLDYGTGGVYTF
DNA: TGTGCCAGCAGCTTAGATTACGGGACAGGGGGCGTCTACACCTTC

D: .
J: TRBJ1-1
length: 11
V: TRBV27
size: .
CDR3: CASKKNTEAFF
DNA: TGTGCCAGCAAAAAGAACACTGAAGCTTTCTTT

D: .
J: TRBJ2-2
length: 13
V: TRBV25-1
size: few
CDR3: CASSEGAGIRLFF
DNA: TGTGCCAGCAGTGAAGGGGCTGGGATAAGGCTGTTTTTT

D: TRBD2
J: TRBJ2-7
length: 14
V: TRBV18
size: .
CDR3: CASSQWTSGYEQYF
DNA: TGTGCCAGCTCACAATGGACTAGCGGATACGAGCAGTACTTC

D: .
J: TRBJ2-7
length: 17
V: TRBV5-1
size: few
CDR3: CASSLETATALSYEQYF
DNA: TGCGCCAGCAGCTTGGAGACAGCCACTGCACTGTCCTACGAGCAGTACTTC

D: .
J: TRBJ1-6
length: 13
V: TRBV27
size: .
CDR3: CASSSPYNSPLHF
DNA: TGTGCCAGCAGTTCACCCTATAATTCACCCCTCCACTTT

D: TRBD2
J: TRBJ2-3
length: 15
V: TRBV9
size: few
CDR3: CASSVASGGTDTQYF
DNA: TGTGCCAGCAGCGTAGCTAGCGGGGGCACAGATACGCAGTATTTT

D: TRBD2
J: TRBJ2-3
length: 15
V: TRBV20-1
size: few
CDR3: CSARGTSGSPDTQYF
DNA: TGCAGTGCTAGAGGGACTAGCGGGAGCCCAGATACGCAGTATTTT

D: TRBD1
J: TRBJ2-1
length: 16
V: TRBV12-3/TRBV12-4
size: .
CDR3: CASSRQTGGPGNEQFF
DNA: TGTGCCAGCAGCAGACAAACAGGGGGACCGGGCAATGAGCAGTTCTTC

D: .
J: TRBJ1-5
length: 13
V: TRBV11-3
size: few
CDR3: CASSFNAGQPQHF
DNA: TGTGCCAGCAGCTTTAACGCGGGGCAGCCCCAGCATTTT

D: .
J: TRBJ2-1
length: 15
V: TRBV12-3/TRBV12-4
size: few
CDR3: CASSPDLGGYNEQFF
DNA: TGTGCCAGCAGTCCGGACTTGGGAGGATACAATGAGCAGTTCTTC

D: TRBD2
J: TRBJ2-5
length: 16
V: TRBV20-1
size: .
CDR3: CSAMRTSGNWQETQYF
DNA: TGCAGTGCTATGAGGACTAGCGGCAACTGGCAAGAGACCCAGTACTTC

D: TRBD1
J: TRBJ1-4
length: 14
V: TRBV7-2
size: many
CDR3: CASSPRDSWKKLFF
DNA: TGTGCCAGCAGCCCCCGGGACAGTTGGAAAAAACTGTTTTTT